The T cell receptor beta chain under discussion was sequenced for a study of shared clonotypes between healthy human individuals. In the study overall: The cohort had a couple of women and a few men, ages 18 to 49. CD4 naive and CD4 memory each took three plates per donor, while CD8 naive took two and CD8 memory one.

The repertoire was sequenced with immunoSEQ multiplex PCR; TCRdb's copy has only in-frame clones and lacks some. Among more than 2 million clones listed, approximately 96% were seen once. This CDR3 comprises 13 residues. J lost 8 bases, V lost 8 bases, and 10 bases had no gene match. Per germline, CDR1 MNHEY and CDR2 SVGAGI. The receptor was isolated from a man younger than 35 in good health. Specimen: naive CD4+ T cells sorted from blood. This sample's subset: CD45RA+ positively selected. The chain carries TRBV6-5 and TRBJ2-5; TRBD2 agrees at 8 bases. CDR3 nucleotide sequence: TGTGCCAGCTCGGGGCCCACTAGCGGCACCCAGTACTTC. Translating gives CASSGPTSGTQYF.